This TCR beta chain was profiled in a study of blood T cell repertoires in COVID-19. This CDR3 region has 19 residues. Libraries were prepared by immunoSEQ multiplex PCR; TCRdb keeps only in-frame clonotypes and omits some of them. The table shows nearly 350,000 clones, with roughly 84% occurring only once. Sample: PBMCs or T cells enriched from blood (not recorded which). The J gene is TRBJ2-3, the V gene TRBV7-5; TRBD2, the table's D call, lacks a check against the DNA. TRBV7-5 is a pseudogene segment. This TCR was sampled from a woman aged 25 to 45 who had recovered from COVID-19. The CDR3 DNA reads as TGTGCCAGAAGCTCCCGGGTCCCCACGAGGAACTCGGACACAGATACGCAGTATTTT. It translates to CARSSRVPTRNSDTDTQYF.